The 16 T cell receptor beta chains listed next were all sequenced from one sample in a study of human T cells and chemical hapten exposure. As for time point: healthy volunteer bleed at 2 weeks. The total RNA was obtained from whole blood that was not fractionated. One entry per CDR3 protein results from TCRdb running MiXCR on the RACE reads. The sample consists of roughly 130,000 distinct CDR3 sequences, approximately 9.5% of them appearing once. The sequencing sample was made of whole blood. These receptors all stem from a male donor in good health. Some clones in this sample may be carry-over from other donors' samples.

The chain joins TRBV4-3 to TRBJ1-2, with D uncertain. The CDR3 sequence is 13 residues long. Trimming stripped 0 bases from V and 3 bases from J, with 5 bases between. CDR1 is LGHNA and CDR2 is YSLEER in the germline V gene. In DNA, the CDR3 is TGCGCCAGCAGCCAAGAGCGGGACTATGGCTACACCTTC. Its translation: CASSQERDYGYTF.

This clonotype was seen a few times. The gene calls are TRBV27 and TRBJ2-7, with a weak D call TRBD2 (5 bases). The V gene lost 4 bases and the J gene lost 6 bases, with 13 bases spanning the gap. The germline gives CDR1 MNHEY, CDR2 SMNVEV (reference sequence). The CDR3 is made up of 13 amino acids. The CDR3 sequence is CASSSLGEPEQYF. CDR3 in DNA: TGTGCCAGCAGTTCCCTGGGAGAACCCGAGCAGTACTTC.

This clonotype occurred once. The chain recombines TRBV6-2 or TRBV6-3 with TRBJ2-1; D is unresolved. V gave up 0 bases and J gave up 6 bases, with 3 bases separating them. CDR1 is MNHEY, CDR2 SVGEGT, per germline. CDR3 size: 12 residues. CDR3 loop: CASSYSPNEQFF. The CDR3 region has the DNA TGTGCCAGCAGTTACTCCCCCAATGAGCAGTTCTTC.

The CDR3 DNA reads as TGCGCCAGCAGTGTCCCGGGAGGCAATGAGCAGTTCTTC. Translation gives CASSVPGGNEQFF. This chain connects TRBV10-1 to TRBJ2-1, with TRBD2 identical over 7 bases. In germline, CDR1 is WNHNN, CDR2 SYGVQD (reference sequence). The ends lost 4 bases at V and 6 bases at J; junction bases unmatched: 3. CDR3 length equals 13 residues.

This clonotype was seen repeatedly, ten times or more. The J gene is TRBJ2-1, the V gene TRBV6-5; D possibly corresponds to TRBD2 (6 bases). Trimming pared 6 bases from V and 6 bases from J, leaving 15 bases between. From germline, CDR1 is MNHEY and CDR2 SVGAGI. The CDR3 sequence is 14 residues long. In DNA, the CDR3 is TGTGCCAGCAGGGGGGTGGGGGAGGTCAATGAGCAGTTCTTC. Its protein product is CASRGVGEVNEQFF.

The chain has TRBV9 and TRBJ1-6; no definite D call. Germline lookup yields CDR1 SGDLS and CDR2 YYNGEE. V lost 3 bases and J lost 10, with 11 bases in between. The CDR3 loop spans 13 amino acids. CDR3 nucleotide sequence: TGTGCCAGCAGCGCTAGAAGTTCCTCACCCCTCCACTTT. Amino acids: CASSARSSSPLHF.

This clonotype came up a few times. V gene TRBV10-3 combines with J gene TRBJ2-7; the D gene is possibly TRBD1 (6 bases). CDR1 and CDR2 (germline): ENHRY, SYGVKD. The CDR3 length is 15 residues. V dropped 3 bases and J dropped 7 bases, with 19 bases sitting between them. This chain's CDR3 is CAISDSATGTGEQYF. The CDR3 DNA reads as TGTGCCATCAGTGATTCGGCGACAGGTACGGGTGAGCAGTACTTC.

This clonotype has ten or more counts. The chain links TRBV20-1 to TRBJ2-1; possible D gene TRBD2, 5 bases. Trimming took 1 base from V and 5 from J, leaving 9 bases between them. From germline, CDR1 is DFQATT and CDR2 SNEGSKA (reference sequence). The CDR3 is 13 residues long. The CDR3 DNA sequence: TGCAGTGCTAGAGTGGCTAGCAACAATGAGCAGTTCTTC. Its translation: CSARVASNNEQFF.

The table lists this clonotype with a few counts. V gene TRBV12-3 or TRBV12-4 combines with J gene TRBJ2-1; D not resolved. Between the trimmed V and J ends, which lost 4 bases and 8 bases, there was a span of 9 bases. This CDR3 has 12 amino acids. CDR3 bases: TGTGCCAGCAGTTCGAGAGTAGATGAGCAGTTCTTC. Residues: CASSSRVDEQFF.

This chain uses TRBV6-5 with TRBJ2-2; maybe TRBD1 (6 bases). There are 15 residues in the CDR3. The germline V gene has CDR1 MNHEY and CDR2 SVGAGI. With 4 bases removed from V and 1 base from J, the gap between germline ends came to 10 bases. CDR3 region: CASSFRGMNTGELFF. The CDR3 bases are TGTGCCAGCAGTTTTAGGGGGATGAACACCGGGGAGCTGTTTTTT.

The V and J genes are TRBV6-5 and TRBJ2-7; 9 nucleotides match TRBD1. The CDR3 is 15 amino acids. Germline CDR1 reads MNHEY; CDR2 reads SVGAGI. V gave up 2 bases and J gave up 2 bases; unmatched junction bases: 4. DNA for the CDR3: TGTGCCAGCAGTTACGGACAGGGGTTAGCCTACGAGCAGTACTTC. Its translation is CASSYGQGLAYEQYF.

This clonotype was counted at least ten times. The V gene is TRBV4-3, the J gene TRBJ2-7; D gene uncertain. Germline values: CDR1 LGHNA, CDR2 YSLEER. V lost 0 bases and J lost 3, with 6 bases in between. This CDR3 contains 13 residues. Here the CDR3 DNA reads TGCGCCAGCAGCCAAGACAGAGGCTACGAGCAGTACTTC. As protein: CASSQDRGYEQYF.

This clonotype was picked up many times. The rearrangement uses TRBV2 and TRBJ2-7; the match to TRBD1 covers 7 bases. CDR3 size: 16 residues. V was clipped by 2 bases and J by 0 bases; unmatched bases: 7. Germline loops: CDR1 SNHLY, CDR2 FYNNEI. Here the CDR3 reads CASSEIEDRSSYEQYF. The CDR3 DNA reads TGTGCCAGCAGTGAAATTGAGGACAGGAGCTCCTACGAGCAGTACTTC.

The rearrangement links TRBV9 to TRBJ2-1; 8 bases agree with TRBD2. CDR3 size: 17 residues. With V trimmed by 0 bases and J by 2 bases, 7 bases remained unmatched. The germline V gene encodes CDR1 SGDLS and CDR2 YYNGEE. The CDR3 bases are TGTGCCAGCAGCGTAGCTAGTAGGGGACTAGCCTACAATGAGCAGTTCTTC. This encodes CASSVASRGLAYNEQFF.

This clonotype has a handful of counts. This chain joins TRBV29-1 and TRBJ2-5, with 10 bases fitting TRBD1. This CDR3 region has 15 residues. Trimming at V came to 7 bases and at J to 3 bases, leaving 11 bases not matched to a gene. Germline lookup yields CDR1 SQVTM and CDR2 ANQGSEA. The CDR3 region has the DNA TGCAGCGGCAAAACGGGACAGGGGACTAAAGAGACCCAGTACTTC. It encodes CSGKTGQGTKETQYF.

This clonotype was found a few times. J is TRBJ1-5 and V is TRBV5-1; D not resolved. V was shortened by 0 bases and J by 0 bases, with 7 bases between the two germline ends. Germline assignment: CDR1 SGHRS and CDR2 YFSETQ. The CDR3 runs to 15 residues. CDR3 region: CASSLEGNSNQPQHF. CDR3 in DNA: TGCGCCAGCAGCTTGGAAGGGAATAGCAATCAGCCCCAGCATTTT.